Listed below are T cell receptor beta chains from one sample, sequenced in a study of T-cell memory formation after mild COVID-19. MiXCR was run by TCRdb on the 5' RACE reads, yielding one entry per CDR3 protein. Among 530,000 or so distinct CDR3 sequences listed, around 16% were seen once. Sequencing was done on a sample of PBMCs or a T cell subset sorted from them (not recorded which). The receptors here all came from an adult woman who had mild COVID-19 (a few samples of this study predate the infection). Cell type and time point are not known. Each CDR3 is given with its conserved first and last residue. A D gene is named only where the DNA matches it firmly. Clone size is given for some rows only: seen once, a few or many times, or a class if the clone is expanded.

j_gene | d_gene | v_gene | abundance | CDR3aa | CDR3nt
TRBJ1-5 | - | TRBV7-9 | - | CASSLSRQADQPQHF | TGTGCCAGCAGCTTGAGTAGGCAGGCCGATCAGCCCCAGCATTTT
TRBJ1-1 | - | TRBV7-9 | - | CASSLFLPGEAFF | TGTGCCAGCAGCTTATTTTTGCCGGGGGAGGCTTTCTTT
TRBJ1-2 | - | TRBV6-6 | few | CASSYHSGGDYGYTF | TGTGCCAGCAGTTACCACTCGGGGGGCGACTATGGCTACACCTTC
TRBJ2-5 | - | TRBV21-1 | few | CASSKRHSRIEGETQYF | TGTGCCAGCAGCAAACGGCACTCGCGGATCGAGGGGGAGACCCAGTACTTC
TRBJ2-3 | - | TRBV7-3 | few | CASSLFSSSGTDTQYF | TGTGCCAGCAGCTTATTTTCGTCTAGCGGCACAGATACGCAGTATTTT
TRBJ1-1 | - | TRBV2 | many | CASSRGRNTEAFF | TGTGCCAGCTCCCGAGGGCGGAACACTGAAGCTTTCTTT
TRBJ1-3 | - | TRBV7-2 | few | CASSPRVISGNTIYF | TGTGCCAGCAGCCCCAGGGTAATCTCTGGAAACACCATATATTTT
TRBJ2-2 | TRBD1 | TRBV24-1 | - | CATSDLLGTGSNTGELFF | TGTGCCACCAGTGATTTGCTCGGGACAGGCTCGAACACCGGGGAGCTGTTTTTT
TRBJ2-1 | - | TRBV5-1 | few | CASSLDIQDEQFF | TGCGCCAGCAGCTTGGACATTCAGGACGAGCAGTTCTTC
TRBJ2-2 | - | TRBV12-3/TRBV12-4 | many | CASSSSGPTGELFF | TGTGCCAGCTCCTCGAGTGGACCGACCGGGGAGCTGTTTTTT
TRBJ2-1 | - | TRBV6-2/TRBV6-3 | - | CASSYGGGAHNEQFF | TGTGCCAGCAGTTATGGAGGGGGGGCCCACAATGAGCAGTTCTTC
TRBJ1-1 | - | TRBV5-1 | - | CASSLERGEGMNTEAFF | TGCGCCAGCAGCTTGGAAAGGGGCGAGGGGATGAACACTGAAGCTTTCTTT
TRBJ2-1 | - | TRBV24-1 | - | CATSGGPRNEQFF | TGTGCCACCAGCGGGGGTCCCAGGAATGAGCAGTTCTTC
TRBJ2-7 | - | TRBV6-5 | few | CASNGRGATYEQYF | TGTGCCAGCAACGGTCGGGGGGCCACCTACGAGCAGTACTTC
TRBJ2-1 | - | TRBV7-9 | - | CASSSTTHNEQFF | TGTGCCAGCAGCTCGACAACCCACAATGAGCAGTTCTTC
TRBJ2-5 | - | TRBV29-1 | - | CSVEVRGRGMETQYF | TGCAGCGTTGAAGTACGGGGGCGAGGGATGGAGACCCAGTACTTC
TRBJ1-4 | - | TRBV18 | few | CASSPRTGRVEKLFF | TGTGCCAGCTCACCCCGCACGGGGCGAGTTGAAAAACTGTTTTTT
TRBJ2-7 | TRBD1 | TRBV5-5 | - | CASSFDRVYEQYF | TGTGCCAGCAGCTTTGACAGGGTCTACGAGCAGTACTTC
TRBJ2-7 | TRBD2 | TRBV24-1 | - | CANSLGRGTYEQYF | TGTGCCAACAGTCTTGGGCGGGGGACCTACGAGCAGTACTTC
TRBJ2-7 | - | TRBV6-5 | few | CASRGLSEQYF | TGTGCCAGCAGGGGACTTTCGGAGCAGTACTTC
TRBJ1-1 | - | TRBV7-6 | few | CASSQRGSGTEAFF | TGTGCCAGCAGCCAGAGGGGGTCTGGCACTGAAGCTTTCTTT
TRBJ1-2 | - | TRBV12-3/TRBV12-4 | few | CASSLELTLNTF | TGTGCCAGCAGTTTAGAACTAACCTTAAACACCTTC
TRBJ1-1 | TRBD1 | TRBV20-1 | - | CSARPLPGQGDTEAFF | TGCAGTGCTAGACCCCTGCCGGGACAGGGCGACACTGAAGCTTTCTTT
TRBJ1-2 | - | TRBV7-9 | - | CASTVRDTRTGGGYTF | TGTGCCAGCACCGTTAGGGACACGCGGACGGGAGGAGGCTACACCTTC
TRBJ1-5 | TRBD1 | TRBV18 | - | CASSASGQGIRQPQHF | TGTGCCAGCTCGGCCTCGGGACAGGGAATAAGGCAGCCCCAGCATTTT
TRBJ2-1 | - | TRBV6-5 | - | CASSYSDLNNEQFF | TGTGCCAGCAGTTACTCGGACCTAAACAATGAGCAGTTCTTC
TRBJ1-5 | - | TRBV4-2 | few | CASSQDLGRPQHF | TGTGCCAGCAGCCAAGATCTAGGGCGGCCCCAGCATTTT
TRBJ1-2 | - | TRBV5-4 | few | CASSSVTDYGYTF | TGTGCCAGCAGCTCGGTGACGGACTATGGCTACACCTTC
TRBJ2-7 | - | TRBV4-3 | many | CASSQDRVRGQIIHF | TGCGCCAGCAGCCAAGATAGGGTCCGGGGTCAGATCATCCACTTC
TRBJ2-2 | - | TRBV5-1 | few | CASSLEGVGELFF | TGCGCCAGCAGCTTGGAAGGGGTCGGGGAGCTGTTTTTT
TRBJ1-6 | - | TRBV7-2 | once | CASSLNYGTANSPLHF | TGTGCCAGCAGCTTAAATTACGGGACGGCAAATTCACCCCTCCACTTT
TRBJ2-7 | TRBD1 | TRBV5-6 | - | CASSRGTGWYEQYF | TGTGCCAGCAGCCGCGGGACAGGGTGGTACGAGCAGTACTTC
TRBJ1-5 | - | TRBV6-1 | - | CASSALGTGNQPQHF | TGTGCCAGCAGCGCCCTAGGGACCGGCAATCAGCCCCAGCATTTT
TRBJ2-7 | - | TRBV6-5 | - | CASSYGPSYEQYF | TGTGCCAGCAGTTACGGCCCCTCCTACGAGCAGTACTTC
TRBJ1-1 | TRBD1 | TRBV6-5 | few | CASSYLLDRVSTEAFF | TGTGCCAGCAGTTACCTGTTAGACAGGGTCAGCACTGAAGCTTTCTTT
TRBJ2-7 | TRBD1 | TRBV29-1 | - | CSVSNPGQGSYEQYF | TGCAGCGTTTCAAACCCGGGACAGGGTTCCTACGAGCAGTACTTC
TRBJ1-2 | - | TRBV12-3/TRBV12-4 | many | CASSLGNYGYTF | TGTGCCAGCAGTTTAGGGAACTATGGCTACACCTTC
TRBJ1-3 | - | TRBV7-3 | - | CASSPLAPGSGNTIYF | TGTGCCAGCAGCCCCCTTGCCCCGGGGTCTGGAAACACCATATATTTT
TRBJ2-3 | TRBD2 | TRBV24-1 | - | CATSDPGLAGGARFTDTQYF | TGTGCCACCAGTGACCCGGGACTAGCGGGAGGAGCAAGGTTCACAGATACGCAGTATTTT
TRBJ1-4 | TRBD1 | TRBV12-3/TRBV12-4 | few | CASSLGTGGQGLNEKLFF | TGTGCCAGCAGCTTAGGAACTGGGGGACAGGGCCTTAATGAAAAACTGTTTTTT
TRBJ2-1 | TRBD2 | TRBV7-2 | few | CASSLGPGLAGLNEQFF | TGTGCCAGCAGCTTAGGGCCGGGACTAGCGGGGCTCAATGAGCAGTTCTTC
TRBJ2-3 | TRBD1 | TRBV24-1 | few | CATSGGTGRTTVTDTQYF | TGTGCCACCAGTGGCGGGACAGGGCGTACTACCGTCACAGATACGCAGTATTTT
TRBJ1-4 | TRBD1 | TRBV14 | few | CASSRTGGLDEKLFF | TGTGCCAGCAGCCGGACAGGGGGGCTTGATGAAAAACTGTTTTTT
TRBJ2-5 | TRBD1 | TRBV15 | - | CATSSDRVGTQYF | TGTGCCACCAGCTCGGACAGGGTCGGAACCCAGTACTTC
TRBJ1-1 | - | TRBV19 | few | CASTLGRTEAFF | TGTGCCAGTACCTTGGGGAGGACTGAAGCTTTCTTT
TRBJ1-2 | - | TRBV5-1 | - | CASSPRQDYGYTF | TGCGCCAGCAGCCCCCGACAGGACTATGGCTACACCTTC
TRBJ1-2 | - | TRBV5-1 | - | CASSPDNQNYGYTF | TGCGCCAGCAGCCCGGACAACCAAAACTATGGCTACACCTTC
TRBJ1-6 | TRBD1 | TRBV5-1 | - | CASSSGQGANSPLHF | TGCGCCAGCAGCTCGGGACAGGGGGCGAACTCACCCCTCCACTTT
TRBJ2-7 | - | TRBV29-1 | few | CSVEDTLRGTYEQYF | TGCAGCGTTGAAGATACCCTAAGGGGCACCTACGAGCAGTACTTC
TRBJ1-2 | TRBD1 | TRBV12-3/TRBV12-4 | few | CASSEAGTGAYGYTF | TGTGCCAGCAGTGAAGCCGGGACAGGAGCCTATGGCTACACCTTC